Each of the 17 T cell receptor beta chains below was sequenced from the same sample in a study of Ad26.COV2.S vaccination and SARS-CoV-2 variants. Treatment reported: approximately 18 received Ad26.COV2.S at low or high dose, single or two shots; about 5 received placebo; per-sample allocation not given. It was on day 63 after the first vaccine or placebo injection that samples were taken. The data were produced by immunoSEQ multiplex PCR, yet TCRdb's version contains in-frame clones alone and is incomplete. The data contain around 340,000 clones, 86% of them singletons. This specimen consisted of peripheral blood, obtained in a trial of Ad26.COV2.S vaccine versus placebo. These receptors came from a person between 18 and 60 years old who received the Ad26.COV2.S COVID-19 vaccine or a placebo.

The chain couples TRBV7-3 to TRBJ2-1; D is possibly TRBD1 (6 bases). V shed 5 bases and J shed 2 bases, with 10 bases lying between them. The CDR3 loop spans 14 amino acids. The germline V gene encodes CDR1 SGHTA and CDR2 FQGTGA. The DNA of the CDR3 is TGTGCCAGCAGCCCGGGACATGCCTACAATGAGCAGTTCTTC. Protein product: CASSPGHAYNEQFF.

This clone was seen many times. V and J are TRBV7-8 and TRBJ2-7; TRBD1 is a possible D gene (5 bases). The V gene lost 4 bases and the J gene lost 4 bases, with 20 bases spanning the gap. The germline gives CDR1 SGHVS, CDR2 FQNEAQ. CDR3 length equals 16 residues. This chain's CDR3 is CASSSTVLGQPYEQYF. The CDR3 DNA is TGTGCCAGCAGCTCGACTGTGTTGGGGCAACCTTACGAGCAGTACTTC.

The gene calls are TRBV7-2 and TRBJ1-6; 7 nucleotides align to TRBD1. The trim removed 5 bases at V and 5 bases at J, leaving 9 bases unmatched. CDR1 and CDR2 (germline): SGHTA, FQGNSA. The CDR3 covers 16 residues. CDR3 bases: TGTGCCAGCAGCCCCACCGGACAGGATCATAATTCACCCCTCCACTTT. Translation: CASSPTGQDHNSPLHF.

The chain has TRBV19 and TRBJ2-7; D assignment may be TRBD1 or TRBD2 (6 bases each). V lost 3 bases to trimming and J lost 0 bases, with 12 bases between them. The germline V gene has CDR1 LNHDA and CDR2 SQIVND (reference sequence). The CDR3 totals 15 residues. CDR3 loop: CASSIQEGGSYEQYF. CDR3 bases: TGTGCCAGTAGTATCCAGGAGGGGGGCTCCTACGAGCAGTACTTC.

CDR3 nucleotides: TGTGCCAGCAGTTTATCGGGAACGGGGAATTTGGGGCAGTACTTC. It codes for CASSLSGTGNLGQYF. This chain connects TRBV27 to TRBJ2-7; a weak D match, TRBD2 (5 bases). Germline V CDR1 and CDR2: MNHEY, SMNVEV (reference sequence). This CDR3 contains 15 residues. Trimming took off 0 bases at V and 9 bases at J, with 18 bases between the two ends.

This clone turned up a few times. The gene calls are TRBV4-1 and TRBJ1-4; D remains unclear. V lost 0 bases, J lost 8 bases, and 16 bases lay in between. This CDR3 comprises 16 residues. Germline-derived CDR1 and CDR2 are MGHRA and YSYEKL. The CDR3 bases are TGCGCCAGCAGCCAAGATGGGGAGCCCATGGTCGAAAAACTGTTTTTT. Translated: CASSQDGEPMVEKLFF.

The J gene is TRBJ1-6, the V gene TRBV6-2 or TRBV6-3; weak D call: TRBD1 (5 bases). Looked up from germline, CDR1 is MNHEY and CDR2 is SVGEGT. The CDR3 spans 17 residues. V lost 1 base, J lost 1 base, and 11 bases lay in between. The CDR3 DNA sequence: TGTGCCAGCAGTTACTTCAGGGAAGTATCCTATAATTCACCCCTCCACTTT. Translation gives CASSYFREVSYNSPLHF.

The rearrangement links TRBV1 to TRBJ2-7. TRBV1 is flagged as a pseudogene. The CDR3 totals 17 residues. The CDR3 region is CTSSHFRLPGRAYEQYF. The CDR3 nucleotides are TGCACCAGCAGCCACTTCCGCCTTCCGGGACGCGCCTACGAGCAGTACTTC.

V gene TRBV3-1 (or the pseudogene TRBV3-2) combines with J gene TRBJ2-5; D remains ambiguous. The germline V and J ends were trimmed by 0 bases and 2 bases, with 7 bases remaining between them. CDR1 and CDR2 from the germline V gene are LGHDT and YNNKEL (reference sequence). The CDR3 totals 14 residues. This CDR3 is CASSQDIMQETQYF. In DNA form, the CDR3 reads TGTGCCAGCAGCCAAGATATAATGCAAGAGACCCAGTACTTC.

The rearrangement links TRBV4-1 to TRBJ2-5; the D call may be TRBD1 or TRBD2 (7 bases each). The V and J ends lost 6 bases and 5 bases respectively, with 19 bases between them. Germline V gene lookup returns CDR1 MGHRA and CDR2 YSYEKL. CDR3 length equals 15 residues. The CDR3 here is CASSDNQGGRETQYF. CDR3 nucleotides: TGCGCCAGCAGTGATAACCAGGGGGGGAGGGAGACCCAGTACTTC.

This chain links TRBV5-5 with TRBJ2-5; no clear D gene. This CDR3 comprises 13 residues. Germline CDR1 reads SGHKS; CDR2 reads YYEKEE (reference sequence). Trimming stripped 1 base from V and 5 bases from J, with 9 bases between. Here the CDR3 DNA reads TGTGCCAGCAGCTTGCTAATCGGGGAGACCCAGTACTTC. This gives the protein CASSLLIGETQYF.

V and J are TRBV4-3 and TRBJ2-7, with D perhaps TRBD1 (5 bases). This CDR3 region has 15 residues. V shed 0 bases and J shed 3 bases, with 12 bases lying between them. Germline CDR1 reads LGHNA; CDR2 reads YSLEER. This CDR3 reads CASSQEVDSIYEQYF. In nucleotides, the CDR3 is TGCGCCAGCAGCCAAGAGGTCGACAGCATCTACGAGCAGTACTTC.

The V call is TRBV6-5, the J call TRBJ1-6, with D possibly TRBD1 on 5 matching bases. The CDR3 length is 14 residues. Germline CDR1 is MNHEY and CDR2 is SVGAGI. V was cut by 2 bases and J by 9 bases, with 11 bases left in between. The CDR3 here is CASSYQGLGSPLHF. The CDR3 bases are TGTGCCAGCAGTTACCAGGGCCTGGGTTCACCCCTCCACTTT.

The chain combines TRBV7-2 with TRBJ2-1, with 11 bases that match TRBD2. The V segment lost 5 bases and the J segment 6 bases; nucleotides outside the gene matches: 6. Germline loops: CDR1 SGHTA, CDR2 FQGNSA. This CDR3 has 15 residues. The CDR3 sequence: CASSPRTSGSNEQFF. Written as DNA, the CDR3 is TGTGCCAGCAGCCCCCGGACTAGCGGGTCCAATGAGCAGTTCTTC.

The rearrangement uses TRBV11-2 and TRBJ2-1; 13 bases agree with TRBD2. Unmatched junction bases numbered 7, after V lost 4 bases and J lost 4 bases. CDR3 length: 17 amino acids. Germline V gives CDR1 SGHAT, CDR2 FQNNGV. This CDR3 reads CASSSGLAGALYNEQFF. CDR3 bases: TGTGCCAGCAGCTCAGGACTAGCGGGAGCCCTATACAATGAGCAGTTCTTC.

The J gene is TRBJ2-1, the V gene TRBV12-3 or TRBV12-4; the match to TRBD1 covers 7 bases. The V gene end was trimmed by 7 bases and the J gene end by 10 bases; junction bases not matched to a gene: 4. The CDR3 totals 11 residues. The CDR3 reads CASTGGKEQFF. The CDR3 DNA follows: TGTGCCAGCACAGGGGGAAAAGAGCAGTTCTTC.

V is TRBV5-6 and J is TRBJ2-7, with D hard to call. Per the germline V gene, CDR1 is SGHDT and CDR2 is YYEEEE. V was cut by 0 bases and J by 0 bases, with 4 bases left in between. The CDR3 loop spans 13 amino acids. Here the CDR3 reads CASSLESSYEQYF. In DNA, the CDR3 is TGTGCCAGCAGCTTGGAGAGCTCCTACGAGCAGTACTTC. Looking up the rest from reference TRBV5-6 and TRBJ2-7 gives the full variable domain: DAGVTQSPTHLIKTRGQQVTLRCSPKSGHDTVSWYQQALGQGPQFIFQYYEEEERQRGNFPDRFSGHQFPNYSSELNVNALLLGDSALYLCASSLESSYEQYFGPGTRLTVT.